This TCR beta chain was profiled in a study of esophageal squamous cell carcinoma under preoperative chemotherapy. The time point denotes: after preoperative PTX-NDP chemotherapy. This clonotype was observed many times. A single record per CDR3 protein comes from TCRdb applying MiXCR to the PCR reads. The sample carries 30,000 or so distinct CDR3 sequences, around 50% recorded once. The sequence derives from a human donor with esophageal squamous cell carcinoma. The donor label of this sample is uncertain. This specimen was acquired from a patient given preoperative chemotherapy.

In DNA, the CDR3 is TGTGCCAGCAGCTTAGGAATGGGACCCGGGAACGCAGAGACCCAGTACTTC. It specifies CASSLGMGPGNAETQYF. This sequence joins TRBV7-2 and TRBJ2-5; either TRBD1 or TRBD2 may fit D (5 bases each). The V and J ends lost 1 base and 4 bases respectively, with 19 bases between them. The CDR3 contains 17 residues. Looked up from germline, CDR1 is SGHTA and CDR2 is FQGNSA.